This TCR beta chain stems from a study of T cell responses to AZD1222 COVID-19 vaccine (dated by TCRdb to 2020 to 2023). Some background on the complete study: A total of 233 trial participants underwent TCR sequencing, of whom 207 received two doses of AZD1222 and approximately 25 received two doses of the MenACWY control vaccine. Enrollment into the trials was organized by age into subgroups of 18-55, 56-69 and 70-plus years, and those subgroups contained approximately 150, 30 and 60 TCR-sequenced participants, respectively.

Study-level results and caveats: Only six AZD1222 recipients were SARS-CoV-2 seropositive at baseline, limiting conclusions about previously exposed vaccinees. No day 14 peak-response samples were available, so repertoires were characterized only after the peak T cell response. Epitopes outside the regions mutated in the B.1.351 and B.1.1.7 variants were reportedly recognized by nearly half of the unique spike-specific TCRs. The whole spike protein was spanned by vaccine-associated CD4 TCRs, and dominant responses were seen in regions 160-218 and 743-854. In the small 56-69-year group, the increase in depth fell short of significance, most likely because of low power. Spike-specific TCR breadth and depth rose significantly after two AZD1222 doses compared with day 0 and with MenACWY recipients. Participants were mostly white British and included more females than males, and it was suggested by the authors that clonal diversity may have been underestimated.

The CDR3 regions of human TCRbeta chains were analyzed by immunosequencing. In the source study's methods: TCRs in the repertoires were compared against a reference library of SARS-CoV-2-specific TCRs that had been generated with the MIRA antigen-specificity platform. Breadth meant the fraction of unique TCRs that were SARS-CoV-2-associated, whereas depth meant the fraction of total T cells that were SARS-CoV-2-associated. Using the MIRA data, each spike-specific TCR was mapped to the spike region that the TCR reacts to and placed in a CD4 or CD8 class. Log10-transformed breadth and depth values were compared by one-way ANOVA with Sidak's multiple comparisons tests. This is the immuneACCESS table as TCRdb keeps it, with only in-frame sequences that have V and J called. A part of the clones is gone; compared with another copy, unresolved V genes explain less than half, and the rest is unexplained. The V and J calls and clone size were taken over from that table, and D and trimming were inferred from the DNA. Across this sample there are tens of thousands of clones, with around 81% seen only once. The ten largest account for about 50% of the sample.

Sample time point, as interpreted from the label and publication: about 28 days (+/-7) after the second vaccine dose. AZD1222 recipients whose second dose came at about 4 weeks and those whose second dose came at about 12 weeks were combined into one group, since spike-specific TCR depth and breadth did not differ between the two schedules. The vaccinee samples were drawn from two UK trials, COV001 and COV002, one of which was a single-blind randomized controlled phase 2/3 trial testing AZD1222 (ChAdOx1 nCoV-19) in healthy adults. Trial participant PBMC samples were collected at day 0 and day 28 after the second dose for TCRbeta chain sequencing. Remarks on this clone: What this receptor recognizes is not known. No much larger clonotype is one base removed from it; base qualities were not supplied.

The source was peripheral blood, collected 28 days after the second AZD1222 dose. The TCR comes from an adult who received the AZD1222 COVID-19 vaccine.

The DNA sequence is as follows: TGCGCCAGCAGCACCCGGACAGGGGCGAAAAGCACAGATACGCAGTATTTT. It translates to CASSTRTGAKSTDTQYF. The chain joins TRBV5-1 to TRBJ2-3; 9 bases in the middle match TRBD1. For this chain, trimming is 4 bases at the V end and 0 bases at the J end, and the number of junction bases without a gene match is 9. From its cysteine to its phenylalanine, the CDR3 spans 17 amino acids. The only DNA kept is the CDR3, 51 bases in frame from the first base. CDR1 and CDR2 were assigned from the germline V gene as SGHRS and YFSETQ.